The TCR beta chain under discussion was sequenced for a study of OX40 agonist ivuxolimab in advanced cancers. Study-level results: The authors also found low normalized T-cell clonal expansion in some nonresponders.

The data were produced by immunoSEQ multiplex PCR, yet TCRdb's version contains in-frame clones alone and is incomplete. Among around 90,000 clones listed, 75% to 95% were seen once. Germline lookup yields CDR1 MGHRA and CDR2 YSYEKL. V was shortened by 4 bases and J by 6 bases, with 16 bases between the two germline ends. The CDR3 length is 15 residues. Remarks on this clone: The antigen is unknown.

The chain uses TRBV4-1 and TRBJ2-1, with a weak D call TRBD2 (6 bases). This sequence originates from an adult with an advanced solid tumor such as melanoma, head and neck, liver or kidney cancer. Sequenced here: CD4+ or CD8+ T cells sorted from blood, sampled in a trial of the OX40 agonist ivuxolimab. The CDR3 here is CASSRDSVFSNEQFF. CDR3 nucleotide sequence: TGCGCCAGCAGCCGGGACTCCGTTTTTTCCAATGAGCAGTTCTTC.